The rows below give T cell receptor beta chains drawn from one sample of a study of technical replicates of blood from a few donors. Clones were sequenced by immunoSEQ multiplex PCR, and TCRdb holds only the in-frame ones, with some missing. The sample contains 95,000 to 100,000 clones, nearly 97% of which appear only once. The sample was T cells isolated from PBMCs. Source of these receptors: a human donor in good health. The CDR3 runs from the conserved cysteine through the conserved F or W. Each record gives: V gene, clone size, J gene, D gene, CDR3 DNA, CDR3 protein. The D gene is left open where the match is weak. A clone size is listed for some rows: how often the clone was seen (once, few, many), or a class if it is expanded.

V: TRBV28
size: -
J: TRBJ2-1
D: TRBD2
DNA: TGTGCCAGCAGTTTATCAGCGGGAGGATCCTACAATGAGCAGTTCTTC
CDR3: CASSLSAGGSYNEQFF

V: TRBV6-1
size: -
J: TRBJ2-3
D: -
DNA: TGTGCCAGCAGTGAAGACTGGGACACCCGTCAAGATACGCAGTATTTT
CDR3: CASSEDWDTRQDTQYF

V: TRBV11-3
size: -
J: TRBJ2-6
D: TRBD1
DNA: TGTGCCAGCAGCTCCCGGACAGGGAGCGGCTCTGGGGCCAACGTCCTGACTTTC
CDR3: CASSSRTGSGSGANVLTF

V: TRBV29-1
size: -
J: TRBJ1-5
D: -
DNA: TGCAGCGTAGGGACATCCAATCAGCCCCAGCATTTT
CDR3: CSVGTSNQPQHF

V: TRBV27
size: -
J: TRBJ1-2
D: TRBD1
DNA: TGTGCCAGCAGTCGGGACAGGGGAGCTAACTATGGCTACACCTTC
CDR3: CASSRDRGANYGYTF

V: TRBV13
size: -
J: TRBJ2-7
D: TRBD1
DNA: TGTGCCAGCAGTCCCGGGACAGGGTACTACGAGCAGTACTTC
CDR3: CASSPGTGYYEQYF

V: TRBV21-1
size: -
J: TRBJ2-7
D: -
DNA: TGTGCCAGCAGCGGACTGACTAGCGGGAGTTACGAGCAGTACTTC
CDR3: CASSGLTSGSYEQYF

V: TRBV11-2
size: -
J: TRBJ1-2
D: TRBD1
DNA: TGTGCCAGTAAAGAGGCAGGGGGGCGGTATGGCTACACCTTC
CDR3: CASKEAGGRYGYTF

V: TRBV7-9
size: once
J: TRBJ2-5
D: -
DNA: TGTGCCAGCAGTTCGACTAGGATCCCGCAAGAGACCCAGTACTTC
CDR3: CASSSTRIPQETQYF

V: TRBV5-1
size: -
J: TRBJ2-1
D: -
DNA: TGCGCCAGCAGCTTGGATGGCGGGCGAAGCTCCTACAATGAGCAGTTCTTC
CDR3: CASSLDGGRSSYNEQFF

V: TRBV5-1
size: once
J: TRBJ1-1
D: -
DNA: TGCGCCAGCAGCTTGGCCCAGGGGACCAACACTGAAGCTTTCTTT
CDR3: CASSLAQGTNTEAFF

V: TRBV27
size: -
J: TRBJ2-4
D: -
DNA: TGTGCCAGCAGCGATCGTCTCGGGTCCAAAAACATTCAGTACTTC
CDR3: CASSDRLGSKNIQYF

V: TRBV10-3
size: -
J: TRBJ1-1
D: -
DNA: TGTGCCAGCGGAGCCTTAGAGAACACTGAAGCTTTCTTT
CDR3: CASGALENTEAFF

V: TRBV5-4
size: once
J: TRBJ2-1
D: -
DNA: TGTGCCAGCAGCTTGTCCGGTCCCGCTGAGCAGTTCTTC
CDR3: CASSLSGPAEQFF

V: TRBV28
size: -
J: TRBJ2-1
D: TRBD2
DNA: TGTGCCAGCAGTTTATGGGTTAGCGGGAGTGACAATGAGCAGTTCTTC
CDR3: CASSLWVSGSDNEQFF

V: TRBV4-2
size: once
J: TRBJ2-5
D: TRBD2
DNA: TGTGCCAGCAGCCAAGAGACTAGCGGGGGTTGGGAGACCCAGTACTTC
CDR3: CASSQETSGGWETQYF

V: TRBV19
size: -
J: TRBJ2-7
D: -
DNA: TGTGCCAGTAGCCGAGGGCTCGAATACGAGCAGTACTTC
CDR3: CASSRGLEYEQYF

V: TRBV5-5
size: -
J: TRBJ1-4
D: TRBD1
DNA: TGTGCCAGCAGCCCCCAGGGGGTTGAAAAACTGTTTTTT
CDR3: CASSPQGVEKLFF

V: TRBV6-6
size: -
J: TRBJ1-5
D: -
DNA: TGTGCCAGCAGTCCCCGCACAGTTCAGCCCCAGCATTTT
CDR3: CASSPRTVQPQHF

V: TRBV6-1
size: once
J: TRBJ1-6
D: TRBD1
DNA: TGTGCCAGCAGCGGGACAGGGGGCCGTTCACCCCTCCACTTT
CDR3: CASSGTGGRSPLHF

V: TRBV19
size: -
J: TRBJ2-7
D: -
DNA: TGTGCCAGTAGCGCACTAGATTACGAGCAGTACTTC
CDR3: CASSALDYEQYF

V: TRBV5-1
size: once
J: TRBJ2-3
D: -
DNA: TGCGCCAGCAGCTTGGTAGACGGTTTCAGGGATACGCAGTATTTT
CDR3: CASSLVDGFRDTQYF

V: TRBV5-1
size: -
J: TRBJ2-2
D: TRBD2
DNA: TGCGCCAGCAGCGTGTCCGGACTAGCCCTAAACGCCGGGGAGCTGTTTTTT
CDR3: CASSVSGLALNAGELFF

V: TRBV5-4
size: -
J: TRBJ1-2
D: -
DNA: TGTGCCAGCAGCTCTCAAGGACAGATTCCCTATGGCTACACCTTC
CDR3: CASSSQGQIPYGYTF

V: TRBV9
size: -
J: TRBJ2-2
D: TRBD2
DNA: TGTGCCAGCAGCGTAAGCGGGGGTCGCACCGGGGAGCTGTTTTTT
CDR3: CASSVSGGRTGELFF

V: TRBV15
size: -
J: TRBJ2-7
D: TRBD2
DNA: TGTGCCACCAGCAGAGGAACTAGCCTACTAGCGGGGTCCTACGAGCAGTACTTC
CDR3: CATSRGTSLLAGSYEQYF

V: TRBV29-1
size: once
J: TRBJ2-7
D: TRBD1
DNA: TGCAGCGTTGAAGATGGGGACAGGGTCTCCGAGCAGTACTTC
CDR3: CSVEDGDRVSEQYF

V: TRBV9
size: -
J: TRBJ2-2
D: -
DNA: TGTGCCAGCAGCTCTCAGACAGGCCGAGGGGAGCTGTTTTTT
CDR3: CASSSQTGRGELFF

V: TRBV6-1
size: few
J: TRBJ1-1
D: -
DNA: TGTGCCAGCAGTGAATTACTCAGGGACACTGAAGCTTTCTTT
CDR3: CASSELLRDTEAFF